A single sample gave rise to the 29 T cell receptor beta chains below, sequenced in a study of T cell responses to AZD1222 COVID-19 vaccine. This table comes from immunoSEQ multiplex PCR, and its TCRdb copy is limited to in-frame clones, with some not included. The table includes 110,000 to 150,000 clones, 70% to 90% detected once. The specimen comprised peripheral blood, sampled on day 0 of AZD1222 vaccination. The receptor set was obtained from an adult in good health.

The table lists this clone with a count of one. V and J are TRBV10-3 and TRBJ1-6; 7 nucleotides match TRBD1. Germline V CDR1 and CDR2: ENHRY, SYGVKD. This CDR3 has 15 residues. V was clipped by 6 bases and J by 7 bases; unmatched bases: 9. The CDR3 DNA reads TGTGCCATCAGGGAAGCTCGACAGGGAAATTCACCCCTCCACTTT. This encodes CAIREARQGNSPLHF.

J is TRBJ2-3 and V is TRBV3-1 (or the pseudogene TRBV3-2); 8 bases are shared with TRBD1. V trimming: 0 bases; J trimming: 4 bases; junction bases outside the gene matches: 15. The germline CDR1 and CDR2 sequences are LGHDT and YNNKEL (reference sequence). This CDR3 has 19 residues. The CDR3 here is CASSQDWGSFRTGSDTQYF. CDR3 DNA sequence: TGTGCCAGCAGCCAAGATTGGGGATCGTTCCGGACAGGGTCAGATACGCAGTATTTT.

The chain carries TRBV7-2 and TRBJ2-3; 10 positions agree with TRBD2. CDR3 size: 15 residues. Per the germline V gene, CDR1 is SGHTA and CDR2 is FQGNSA. V shed 5 bases, J shed 4 bases, and the junction held 6 bases outside the gene matches. CDR3 DNA: TGTGCCAGCAGCCAATCTAGCGGGGGTGCAGATACGCAGTATTTT. Amino acids: CASSQSSGGADTQYF.

The gene calls are TRBV7-2 and TRBJ2-1; 10 bases are a match to TRBD2. In germline, CDR1 is SGHTA, CDR2 FQGNSA. V was clipped by 0 bases and J by 0 bases; unmatched bases: 8. The CDR3 spans 19 residues. CDR3 coding DNA: TGTGCCAGCAGCTTAGCGGCTAGCGGGAGTGCGGGCTCCTACAATGAGCAGTTCTTC. Protein product: CASSLAASGSAGSYNEQFF.

The genes are TRBV3-1 (or the pseudogene TRBV3-2) and TRBJ2-7; 8 bases align to TRBD1. Looked up from germline, CDR1 is LGHDT and CDR2 is YNNKEL (reference sequence). This CDR3 contains 14 residues. V gave up 6 bases and J gave up 0 bases; unmatched junction bases: 4. The DNA for the CDR3 is TGTGCCAGCAGTCGACAGGGGTCCTCCTACGAGCAGTACTTC. As protein: CASSRQGSSYEQYF.

The chain combines TRBV14 with TRBJ2-2; D uncertain. V was trimmed by 1 base and J by 0 bases, leaving 9 bases between them. The germline CDR1 and CDR2 sequences are SGHDN and FVKESK. The CDR3 spans 16 residues. The CDR3 is CASSQVSSANTGELFF. The CDR3 nucleotides read TGTGCCAGCAGCCAAGTATCCAGCGCGAACACCGGGGAGCTGTTTTTT.

The genes are TRBV6-2 or TRBV6-3 and TRBJ1-6; D is unclear. CDR1 and CDR2 (germline): MNHEY, SVGEGT. The CDR3 is 16 amino acids. Trimming stripped 4 bases from V and 8 bases from J, with 18 bases between. The CDR3 coding sequence is TGTGCCAGCAGTTCCAGATCCCTAAGATGGGATTCACCCCTCCACTTT. Translation: CASSSRSLRWDSPLHF.

This sequence joins TRBV28 and TRBJ2-7, with 7 positions matching TRBD1. The CDR3 length is 13 residues. With V trimmed by 11 bases and J by 3 bases, 10 bases remained unmatched. The germline V gene encodes CDR1 MDHEN and CDR2 SYDVKM. The CDR3 DNA is TGTGCCCATCGAGCGACAGGGCTCTACGAGCAGTACTTC. Translating gives CAHRATGLYEQYF.

The chain has TRBV7-2 and TRBJ1-2; D might be TRBD1 (5 bases). Deletions cut 4 bases from V and 4 bases from J, with 22 bases between. The V gene's germline CDR1 is SGHTA and CDR2 FQGNSA. The CDR3 is 17 residues long. CDR3 DNA: TGTGCCAGCAGCTCTACCCCCTCTAAGACAGCCTCCTATGGCTACACCTTC. It encodes CASSSTPSKTASYGYTF.

The table lists this clone with many counts. The chain is built from TRBV21-1 and TRBJ2-7; no check of the table's D call, TRBD2, against the DNA was made. TRBV21-1 is designated a pseudogene. The CDR3 contains 12 residues. The CDR3 here is CASNAGDYEQYF. CDR3 coding DNA: TGTGCCAGCAACGCGGGCGACTACGAGCAGTACTTC.

The V call is TRBV18, the J call TRBJ2-2, with D perhaps matching TRBD1 (5 bases). Trimming shortened V by 2 bases and J by 4 bases, and 14 bases separated the two germline ends. Germline V CDR1 and CDR2: KGHSH, LQKENI. This CDR3 has 16 residues. The CDR3, as DNA: TGTGCCAGCTCACCAGCAGGGAAGGGTGGCACCGGGGAGCTGTTTTTT. The encoded protein is CASSPAGKGGTGELFF.

The rearrangement joins TRBV5-1 to TRBJ2-3; D ambiguous. V lost 5 bases and J lost 0, with 4 bases in between. Looked up from germline, CDR1 is SGHRS and CDR2 is YFSETQ. This CDR3 is 12 amino acids long. The CDR3 here is CASRSSTDTQYF. The CDR3, as DNA: TGCGCCAGCAGGTCTAGCACAGATACGCAGTATTTT.

The chain combines TRBV5-5 with TRBJ1-1; no clear D gene. From germline, CDR1 is SGHKS and CDR2 YYEKEE (reference sequence). The CDR3 sequence is 14 residues long. V lost 4 bases, J lost 0 bases, and 10 bases lay in between. The CDR3 reads CASSLRLMNTEAFF. CDR3 DNA sequence: TGTGCCAGCAGCCTTCGACTCATGAACACTGAAGCTTTCTTT. Filled out from reference TRBV5-5 and TRBJ1-1, the complete variable domain reads DAGVTQSPTHLIKTRGQQVTLRCSPISGHKSVSWYQQVLGQGPQFIFQYYEKEERGRGNFPDRFSARQFPNYSSELNVNALLLGDSALYLCASSLRLMNTEAFFGQGTRLTVV.

V is TRBV19 and J is TRBJ1-2, with TRBD1 matching 7 bases. The germline CDR1 and CDR2 sequences are LNHDA and SQIVND (reference sequence). The trim removed 3 bases at V and 6 bases at J, leaving 16 bases unmatched. CDR3 length: 17 amino acids. DNA of the CDR3: TGTGCCAGTAGTATCCGGGACAGCCTGTCCCCCGTGAATGGCTACACCTTC. It specifies CASSIRDSLSPVNGYTF. Full variable domain (remainder filled in from reference TRBV19 and TRBJ1-2): DGGITQSPKYLFRKEGQNVTLSCEQNLNHDAMYWYRQDPGQGLRLIYYSQIVNDFQKGDIAEGYSVSREKKESFPLTVTSAQKNPTAFYLCASSIRDSLSPVNGYTFGSGTRLTVV.

The chain links TRBV5-4 to TRBJ1-1, with 10 positions matching TRBD1. The CDR3 is 16 amino acids. CDR1 is SGHNT and CDR2 is YYREEE in the germline V gene (reference sequence). The junction had 7 bases not matched to a gene; V was cut back by 5 bases and J by 0 bases. For the CDR3, the DNA is TGTGCCAGCAGGTTGTCCGGGACAGGGGTGAACACTGAAGCTTTCTTT. Its translation is CASRLSGTGVNTEAFF.

The rearrangement links TRBV30 to TRBJ1-3; D is unresolved. The CDR3 totals 15 residues. V was pared by 2 bases and J by 0 bases, with 11 bases between. Germline V CDR1 and CDR2: GTSNPN, SVGIG (reference sequence). This CDR3 reads CAWSLAWSSGNTIYF. DNA for the CDR3: TGTGCCTGGAGTCTCGCGTGGAGCTCTGGAAACACCATATATTTT.

This chain joins TRBV6-5 and TRBJ2-4, with D possibly matching TRBD2 (6 bases). The CDR3 loop spans 14 amino acids. V gave up 7 bases and J gave up 4 bases, with 14 bases separating them. Germline values: CDR1 MNHEY, CDR2 SVGAGI. The CDR3 loop is CASITTGGKNIQYF. CDR3 bases: TGTGCCAGCATTACTACCGGGGGAAAAAACATTCAGTACTTC.

The chain combines TRBV7-8 with TRBJ1-5; TRBD1 is a possible D gene (6 bases). Germline V lookup: CDR1 SGHVS, CDR2 FQNEAQ. The CDR3 extends over 15 amino acids. The germline V and J ends were trimmed by 4 bases and 6 bases, with 16 bases remaining between them. DNA of the CDR3: TGTGCCAGCAGCTCCTACAGGGCCCCTGGTCAGCCCCAGCATTTT. It specifies CASSSYRAPGQPQHF.

The chain uses TRBV5-4 and TRBJ2-2; 12 bases fit TRBD2. The germline gives CDR1 SGHNT, CDR2 YYREEE (reference sequence). V dropped 0 bases and J dropped 3; count of bases not matched to a gene: 0. The CDR3 has 16 residues. As DNA, the CDR3 is TGTGCCAGCAGCTTGGGACTAGCGGGAGACACCGGGGAGCTGTTTTTT. Amino acid sequence: CASSLGLAGDTGELFF.

The CDR3 DNA is TGTGCCAGCAGCCAAGCAGCGGGAGGACCCACGGGGCAGTACTTC. It encodes CASSQAAGGPTGQYF. The V gene is TRBV14, the J gene TRBJ2-7, with 9 nucleotides matching TRBD2. The CDR3 loop spans 15 amino acids. In germline, CDR1 is SGHDN, CDR2 FVKESK. Trimming cost V 1 base and J 9 bases; bases outside gene matches: 10.

The CDR3 DNA sequence: TGCGCCAGCAGCGCTCAAGAGACCCAGTACTTC. Amino acids: CASSAQETQYF. This chain uses TRBV5-1 with TRBJ2-5; D is unresolved. Germline CDR1 is SGHRS and CDR2 is YFSETQ. V was trimmed by 4 bases and J by 2 bases, leaving 3 bases between them. This CDR3 region has 11 residues.

The rearrangement links TRBV23-1 to TRBJ2-3; 8 nucleotides align to TRBD2. Being an ORF, TRBV23-1 has a function that is uncertain. V lost 6 bases to trimming and J lost 6 bases; unmatched junction nucleotides: 29. The CDR3 sequence is 21 residues long. The CDR3 sequence: CASRRTKRGGALGRATDTQYF. CDR3 bases: TGCGCCAGCAGACGAACTAAACGGGGGGGAGCCCTTGGGAGGGCCACGGATACGCAGTATTTT.

V gene TRBV7-2 combines with J gene TRBJ2-7, with no clear D. V was cut by 2 bases and J by 2 bases, with 7 bases left in between. Germline assignment: CDR1 SGHTA and CDR2 FQGNSA. The CDR3 is 13 amino acids. In nucleotides, the CDR3 is TGTGCCAGCAGCTTAACTTCGGCCTACGAGCAGTACTTC. It codes for CASSLTSAYEQYF.

The chain employs TRBV5-5 and TRBJ1-2, with a weak D call TRBD1 (5 bases). The CDR3 sequence is 14 residues long. Germline loops: CDR1 SGHKS, CDR2 YYEKEE (reference sequence). V lost 0 bases, J lost 8 bases, and 14 bases lay in between. The CDR3 spells CASSLGRDGRGYTF. The CDR3 DNA sequence: TGTGCCAGCAGCTTGGGCCGGGACGGACGGGGCTACACCTTC. The full variable domain, with the rest looked up from reference TRBV5-5 and TRBJ1-2, is DAGVTQSPTHLIKTRGQQVTLRCSPISGHKSVSWYQQVLGQGPQFIFQYYEKEERGRGNFPDRFSARQFPNYSSELNVNALLLGDSALYLCASSLGRDGRGYTFGSGTRLTVV.

The chain links TRBV28 to TRBJ1-2, with 8 bases lining up with TRBD1. This CDR3 contains 11 residues. V lost 8 bases, J lost 5 bases, and 1 base stayed unmatched. Germline assignment: CDR1 MDHEN and CDR2 SYDVKM. The CDR3 is CASRQGYGYTF. The CDR3 coding sequence is TGTGCCAGCCGACAGGGGTATGGCTACACCTTC.

The chain carries TRBV7-2 and TRBJ1-5; no reliable D call. The CDR3 runs to 15 residues. Deletions cut 1 base from V and 3 bases from J, with 10 bases between. Germline V gene sequence: CDR1 SGHTA, CDR2 FQGNSA. In nucleotides, the CDR3 is TGTGCCAGCAGCTTAGTTGCGGGGAACAATCAGCCCCAGCATTTT. This translates into CASSLVAGNNQPQHF. The full variable domain, rest sourced from reference TRBV7-2 and TRBJ1-5, is GAGVSQSPSNKVTEKGKDVELRCDPISGHTALYWYRQSLGQGLEFLIYFQGNSAPDKSGLPSDRFSAERTGGSVSTLTIQRTQQEDSAVYLCASSLVAGNNQPQHFGDGTRLSIL.

The chain links TRBV4-3 to TRBJ2-1; 8 bases agree with TRBD2. The V gene end was trimmed by 1 base and the J gene end by 4 bases; junction bases not matched to a gene: 6. This CDR3 is 16 amino acids long. Germline loops: CDR1 LGHNA, CDR2 YSLEER. The CDR3 nucleotides read TGCGCCAGCAGCCAAGCCCTAGCGGGTGGGTACAATGAGCAGTTCTTC. It is translated as CASSQALAGGYNEQFF.

V gene TRBV5-6 combines with J gene TRBJ1-5, with a possible D match to TRBD1 (5 bases). This CDR3 is 13 amino acids long. CDR1 SGHDT and CDR2 YYEEEE come from the germline V gene. V lost 3 bases to trimming and J lost 4 bases, with 8 bases between them. DNA for the CDR3: TGTGCCAGCAGCTGGGGACGGAATCAGCCCCAGCATTTT. This gives the protein CASSWGRNQPQHF.

This clone was observed once. V gene TRBV6-5 combines with J gene TRBJ1-5, with 12 bases matching TRBD1. The CDR3 spans 15 residues. Per germline, CDR1 MNHEY and CDR2 SVGAGI. V shed 7 bases, J shed 3 bases, and the junction held 4 bases outside the gene matches. CDR3 in DNA: TGTGCCAGCACCGGGACAGGGGGCTACAATCAGCCCCAGCATTTT. This gives the protein CASTGTGGYNQPQHF.